One T cell receptor beta chain is described in this entry. Germline CDR1 reads MDHEN; CDR2 reads SYDVKM. The V and J ends lost 7 bases and 6 bases respectively, with 21 bases between them. The CDR3 is 15 residues long. Repertoires were generated with immunoSEQ multiplex PCR, while TCRdb's copy carries only in-frame clones and drops some. The sample lists about 40,000 clones; about 93% were seen once. The data stem from a study of control samples from healthy donors and cancer patients. This receptor was taken from a woman in her forties or fifties in good health. The chain combines TRBV28 with TRBJ1-1; perhaps TRBD1 as D (6 bases). What was sequenced was blood. For the CDR3, the DNA is TGTGCCAGCACCAAGGGCCGGGGGCGAAGATCTGAAGCTTTCTTT. Residues: CASTKGRGRRSEAFF.